One and the same sample provided the 14 T cell receptor beta chains below, sequenced in a study of blood T cell repertoires in COVID-19 (dated by TCRdb to between 2020 and 2021). Libraries came from the immunoSEQ multiplex PCR assay. Imported from immuneACCESS, the table was reduced by TCRdb to in-frame sequences with V and J called. These copies leave out some clones; in studies compared against another copy, an unresolved V gene accounts for under half, and the cause of the remainder is not known. The sample table lists some 150,000 clones, 65% to 90% of them with a count of one. The biggest ten clones account for around 3% of the sample. Source material: peripheral blood. The receptors originated from a man aged 50-60 years with acute or convalescent COVID-19.

About this clone: An end of the junction differs from the germline gene, which may be a read error. The chain uses TRBV30 and TRBJ1-4; 10 bases line up with TRBD1. CDR3 length: 12 residues. Germline CDR1 GTSNPN, CDR2 SVGIG (reference sequence). Written as DNA, the CDR3 is TGTGCCTGGAAAGATCTGGGGACAGGGGTGATTTTT. Amino acids: CAWKDLGTGVIF. The full variable domain, rest sourced from reference TRBV30 and TRBJ1-4, is SQTIHQWPATLVQPVGSPLSLECTVEGTSNPNLYWYRQAAGRGLQLLFYSVGIGQISSEVPQNLSASRPQDRQFILSSKKLLLSDSGFYLCAWKDLGTGVIFGSGTQLSVL.

This chain joins TRBV2 and TRBJ2-1; 10 bases are shared with TRBD2. CDR1 and CDR2 from the germline V gene are SNHLY and FYNNEI. The CDR3 totals 15 residues. V was pared by 1 base and J by 4 bases, with 1 base of the junction left unmatched. The CDR3 bases are TGTGCCAGCAGTGAAGAGCGGGAGGGTTACAATGAGCAGTTCTTC. Amino acid sequence: CASSEEREGYNEQFF.

J is TRBJ2-7 and V is TRBV28; 8 bases are shared with TRBD1. There are 13 residues in the CDR3. Germline V CDR1 and CDR2: MDHEN, SYDVKM. The V gene end was trimmed by 6 bases and the J gene end by 2 bases; junction bases not matched to a gene: 3. Here the CDR3 reads CASRRTGTYEQYF. In nucleotides, the CDR3 is TGTGCCAGCAGGCGGACAGGGACCTACGAGCAGTACTTC.

The rearrangement links TRBV10-3 to TRBJ1-1; D call uncertain. This CDR3 has 12 residues. Deletions cut 6 bases from V and 8 bases from J, with 13 bases between. Germline V gene sequence: CDR1 ENHRY, CDR2 SYGVKD. The CDR3 here is CAISPTRAEAFF. CDR3 coding DNA: TGTGCCATCAGCCCGACCCGAGCGGAAGCTTTCTTT.

The CDR3 DNA follows: TGTGCCAGCAGTTACACAGGGAAACTGTCGACCCTCCACTTT. The encoded protein is CASSYTGKLSTLHF. The genes are TRBV6-5 and TRBJ1-6; D possibly corresponds to TRBD1 (6 bases). CDR3 size: 14 residues. V shed 2 bases and J shed 14 bases, with 16 bases lying between them. Germline CDR1 MNHEY, CDR2 SVGAGI.

This chain connects TRBV7-9 to TRBJ2-7, with D hard to call. The length of the CDR3 is 13 residues. V lost 2 bases and J lost 5, with 10 bases in between. In germline, CDR1 is SEHNR, CDR2 FQNEAQ (reference sequence). CDR3 protein: CASSLTGSDEQYF. CDR3 nucleotides: TGTGCCAGCAGCTTAACCGGGTCCGACGAGCAGTACTTC. Combining the CDR3 with reference TRBV7-9 and TRBJ2-7 gives the whole variable domain DTGVSQNPRHKITKRGQNVTFRCDPISEHNRLYWYRQTLGQGPEFLTYFQNEAQLEKSRLLSDRFSAERPKGSFSTLEIQRTEQGDSAMYLCASSLTGSDEQYFGPGTRLTVT.

V gene TRBV6-5 combines with J gene TRBJ1-6, with 7 positions matching TRBD1. Germline V gene data show CDR1 as MNHEY and CDR2 as SVGAGI. The CDR3 contains 15 residues. V lost 2 bases to trimming and J lost 6 bases; unmatched junction nucleotides: 4. CDR3 in amino acids: CASSYQGGFNSPLHF. In DNA, the CDR3 is TGTGCCAGCAGTTACCAGGGGGGCTTTAATTCACCCCTCCACTTT.

This chain's CDR3 is CASSETENSPLHF. In DNA form, the CDR3 reads TGTGCCAGCAGTGAGACGGAGAACTCACCCCTCCACTTT. This chain uses TRBV25-1 with TRBJ1-6; no firm D call. Germline V gives CDR1 MGHDK, CDR2 SYGVNS. V lost 3 bases to trimming and J lost 10 bases, with 10 bases between them. This CDR3 is 13 amino acids long.

V usage is TRBV27 and J usage is TRBJ2-3; 8 nucleotides match TRBD1. Germline CDR1 and CDR2: MNHEY and SMNVEV (reference sequence). J was trimmed by 4 bases and V by 5 bases; bases with no gene match: 11. The CDR3 has 16 residues. CDR3 bases: TGTGCCAGCAGTAATCGACAGGGGACAAATCCAGATACGCAGTATTTT. Encoded protein: CASSNRQGTNPDTQYF.

This clone was seen a few times. This chain connects TRBV7-5 to TRBJ1-5; the table names TRBD1, a call not compared with the DNA. TRBV7-5 is classified as a pseudogene. The CDR3 is 19 amino acids. The CDR3 DNA reads as TGTGCCAGAAGCTTCAGGGACAGGCCTTATTTTTATAGCAATCAGCCCCAGCATTTT. It codes for CARSFRDRPYFYSNQPQHF.

This chain joins TRBV7-9 and TRBJ2-3; 8 nucleotides align to TRBD1. Germline CDR1 reads SEHNR; CDR2 reads FQNEAQ (reference sequence). CDR3 length equals 15 residues. The ends lost 3 bases at V and 1 base at J; junction bases unmatched: 3. The CDR3 DNA sequence: TGTGCCAGCAGCTTTTTGACAGGGGGCACAGATACGCAGTATTTT. This sequence encodes CASSFLTGGTDTQYF. Filled out from reference TRBV7-9 and TRBJ2-3, the complete variable domain reads DTGVSQNPRHKITKRGQNVTFRCDPISEHNRLYWYRQTLGQGPEFLTYFQNEAQLEKSRLLSDRFSAERPKGSFSTLEIQRTEQGDSAMYLCASSFLTGGTDTQYFGPGTRLTVL.

The chain carries TRBV5-1 and TRBJ2-2, with a tentative D call TRBD1 (6 bases). The CDR3 is 16 amino acids. The ends were cut back, 4 bases at V and 5 bases at J, with 18 bases in the middle. CDR1 and CDR2 from the germline V gene are SGHRS and YFSETQ. CDR3: CASSEQGSGTTGELFF. CDR3 DNA sequence: TGCGCCAGCAGCGAACAGGGAAGTGGGACAACCGGGGAGCTGTTTTTT.

V is TRBV5-1 and J is TRBJ1-2; 7 nucleotides agree with TRBD1. The germline CDR1 and CDR2 sequences are SGHRS and YFSETQ. Germline trimming cut 4 bases from V and 6 bases from J; bases unmatched to any gene: 3. The CDR3 covers 12 residues. DNA of the CDR3: TGCGCCAGCAGCCCGACAGGGCATGGCTACACCTTC. Its translation: CASSPTGHGYTF.

The gene calls are TRBV16 and TRBJ1-2; 9 positions agree with TRBD1. The CDR3 is 15 amino acids. CDR1 and CDR2 from the germline V gene are KGHSY and FQNENV. V gave up 3 bases and J gave up 4 bases; unmatched junction bases: 6. The CDR3 coding sequence is TGTGCCAGCAGCCATTCTCCGGGACAGGGCTATGGCTACACCTTC. Its translation is CASSHSPGQGYGYTF.